The source of this T cell receptor (beta chain) is a study of neurological immune-mediated disorders. Synthesis of cDNA was performed by 5'RACE using 10-nucleotide random UMIs. The authors obtained over 170 million TCR-beta sequences from 15-18 subjects per sequencing run. MiXCR was run by TCRdb on the 5' RACE reads, yielding one entry per CDR3 protein. The sample has tens of thousands of distinct CDR3 sequences, over 3.5% seen once. The V gene lost 1 base and the J gene lost 0 bases, with 6 bases spanning the gap. CDR1 and CDR2 (germline): DFQATT, SNEGSKA (reference sequence). The CDR3 is 13 amino acids. This clonotype was detected only a few times.

This chain links TRBV20-1 with TRBJ2-5; perhaps TRBD1 as D (5 bases). The sequence came from a man aged 55 to 70 with multiple sclerosis. The specimen was PBMCs. The chain's CDR3 is CSARGQYQETQYF. The CDR3 coding sequence is TGCAGTGCTAGAGGACAGTACCAAGAGACCCAGTACTTC.